Below are 30 T cell receptor beta chains sequenced from a single sample in a study of CXCR3-negative and CXCR3-positive naive CD8 T cells. Study-level results: In CXCR3-positive naive cells, the TRB CDR3s were more hydrophobic than in CXCR3-negative naive cells.

These TCRs' antigens remain unknown. It was by 5' RACE with UMI labels that the TRB cDNA libraries were prepared. TCRdb re-analyzed the 5' RACE reads; it lists each CDR3 protein once, without DNA. The sample totals some 150,000 distinct CDR3 sequences; its top ten clones hold less than 0.55%. Sequencing input: naive CXCR3+ CD8+ T cells from blood. The subset was: CD45RO-CCR7+CD27+CD95- naive CD8+ T cells expressing CXCR3 (TNR3+). The receptors were sampled from a human donor in good health. Some clones in this sample may be carry-over from other donors' samples.

The chain carries TRBV29-1 and TRBJ1-2; there is no DNA to check the TCRdb D call of TRBD1. This CDR3 comprises 12 residues. Looked up from germline, CDR1 is SQVTM and CDR2 is ANQGSEA. CDR3 amino acids: CSVVQQDYGYTF. The variable domain in full, completed from reference TRBV29-1 and TRBJ1-2, reads SAVISQKPSRDICQRGTSLTIQCQVDSQVTMMFWYRQQPGQSLTLIATANQGSEATYESGFVIDKFPISRPNLTFSTLTVSNMSPEDSSIYLCSVVQQDYGYTFGSGTRLTVV.

This sequence joins TRBV13 and TRBJ1-5. This CDR3 is built from 14 residues. The germline gives CDR1 PRHDT, CDR2 FYEKMQ (reference sequence). CDR3 amino acids: CASSLGAANQPQHF. The full variable domain, its missing parts supplied by reference TRBV13 and TRBJ1-5, is AAGVIQSPRHLIKEKRETATLKCYPIPRHDTVYWYQQGPGQDPQFLISFYEKMQSDKGSIPDRFSAQQFSDYHSELNMSSLELGDSALYFCASSLGAANQPQHFGDGTRLSIL.

The CDR3 region is CASRSSTEAFF. The chain combines TRBV6-2 or TRBV6-3 with TRBJ1-1. The germline V gene encodes CDR1 MNHEY and CDR2 SVGEGT. The CDR3 totals 11 residues.

CDR3: CATRSSSGNTIYF. The V call is TRBV15, the J call TRBJ1-3. The CDR3 sequence is 13 residues long. CDR1 LNHNV and CDR2 YYDKDF come from the germline V gene (reference sequence).

The chain employs TRBV4-1 and TRBJ1-1; TCRdb selects TRBD1, and the lack of DNA leaves this call unchecked. The CDR3 runs 17 residues. In germline, CDR1 is MGHRA, CDR2 YSYEKL. CDR3 residues: CASSQDTFGILNTEAFF.

The V gene is TRBV27, the J gene TRBJ2-7; the D call of TRBD2 rests on TCRdb alone, since no DNA is present to check it. Germline V gene data show CDR1 as MNHEY and CDR2 as SMNVEV (reference sequence). The length of the CDR3 is 13 residues. The CDR3 reads CASGGLLIYEQYF.

The CDR3 region is CASSFADYYGYTF. The rearrangement links TRBV7-9 to TRBJ1-2. The germline gives CDR1 SEHNR, CDR2 FQNEAQ (reference sequence). The CDR3 has 13 residues.

The chain employs TRBV9 and TRBJ2-1; TCRdb designates TRBD2, a call that cannot be tested without DNA. Germline values: CDR1 SGDLS, CDR2 YYNGEE. This CDR3 has 16 residues. CDR3 protein: CASSVGSGGGYNEQFF.

The chain couples TRBV28 to TRBJ2-7. CDR3 length: 13 amino acids. Looked up from germline, CDR1 is MDHEN and CDR2 is SYDVKM. The CDR3 here is CASRSLDGYEQYF.

V and J are TRBV28 and TRBJ2-3; TCRdb designates TRBD2, a call that cannot be tested without DNA. CDR3 size: 20 residues. The germline gives CDR1 MDHEN, CDR2 SYDVKM. CDR3 amino acids: CASSLGLAGGTAIGTDTQYF.

The chain carries TRBV12-3 or TRBV12-4 and TRBJ2-1; TCRdb selects TRBD2, and the lack of DNA leaves this call unchecked. The CDR3 runs 14 residues. The CDR3 protein is CASSPPSSYNEQFF.

J is TRBJ1-2 and V is TRBV12-3 or TRBV12-4. CDR3 length: 15 amino acids. The CDR3 loop reads CASKIKKGLNYGYTF.

V and J are TRBV24-1 and TRBJ2-1; the TRBD1 assignment by TCRdb is unverifiable without DNA. Germline V gene data show CDR1 as KGHDR and CDR2 as SFDVKD. The CDR3 loop spans 15 amino acids. The CDR3 protein is CATSDYGTRYNEQFF.

The chain's CDR3 is CASSNRTGRGTEAFF. The rearrangement joins TRBV21-1 to TRBJ1-1; no DNA is available, so the TRBD1 call from TCRdb remains unchecked. TRBV21-1 is listed as a pseudogene. This CDR3 is 15 amino acids long.

The CDR3 loop reads CASGSGLGRGEQFF. The chain couples TRBV12-5 to TRBJ2-1; without DNA, the TCRdb call of TRBD2 cannot be checked. The CDR3 length is 14 residues. CDR1 is LGHNT and CDR2 is FRNRAP in the germline V gene. Looking up the rest from reference TRBV12-5 and TRBJ2-1 gives the full variable domain: DARVTQTPRHKVTEMGQEVTMRCQPILGHNTVFWYRQTMMQGLELLAYFRNRAPLDDSGMPKDRFSAEMPDATLATLKIQPSEPRDSAVYFCASGSGLGRGEQFFGPGTRLTVL.

In terms of frequency, this clonotype is medium-sized. The chain employs TRBV20-1 and TRBJ2-1; TCRdb's D gene call, TRBD1, goes unchecked for lack of DNA. Germline V lookup: CDR1 DFQATT, CDR2 SNEGSKA (reference sequence). This CDR3 contains 16 residues. The chain's CDR3 is CSARGDGGSTYNEQFF.

The genes are TRBV6-4 and TRBJ2-1; TCRdb picks TRBD1, but there is no DNA to check that call. Germline CDR1 is MRHNA and CDR2 is SNTAGT. This CDR3 region has 15 residues. This CDR3 reads CASSDSRQGYNEQFF.

The genes are TRBV21-1 and TRBJ1-2; the TRBD1 assignment by TCRdb is unverifiable without DNA. TRBV21-1 constitutes a pseudogene. The CDR3 is 13 amino acids. The CDR3 loop is CASSKPTVGGYTF.

The V call is TRBV28, the J call TRBJ2-1; lacking DNA, the TRBD2 call made by TCRdb goes unchecked. The CDR3 length is 16 residues. Germline V lookup: CDR1 MDHEN, CDR2 SYDVKM. The CDR3: CASSFRGLAIYNEQFF.

This chain connects TRBV20-1 to TRBJ2-7; TCRdb lists TRBD2, though no DNA is available to test this call. The germline CDR1 and CDR2 sequences are DFQATT and SNEGSKA (reference sequence). CDR3 size: 13 residues. CDR3 protein: CSAPAGSSYEQYF.

V is TRBV7-7 and J is TRBJ2-7; TCRdb proposes TRBD2, but this gene call is untestable without DNA. The CDR3 consists of 13 residues. CDR1 and CDR2 (germline): SSHAT, FNYEAQ (reference sequence). CDR3 in amino acids: CASSSSWGDEQYF.

The chain combines TRBV4-2 with TRBJ1-4; TCRdb lists TRBD1, though no DNA is available to test this call. CDR1 and CDR2 (germline): LGHNA, YNFKEQ. The CDR3 contains 16 residues. The chain's CDR3 is CASSQESRGTGEKLFF.

The chain employs TRBV5-6 and TRBJ1-5. Germline V gives CDR1 SGHDT, CDR2 YYEEEE. The CDR3 covers 14 residues. CDR3: CASSLASGFQPQHF.

This CDR3 is CSVLLVGETQYF. The rearrangement joins TRBV29-1 to TRBJ2-5. The CDR3 length is 12 residues. Germline loops: CDR1 SQVTM, CDR2 ANQGSEA.

The rearrangement links TRBV12-5 to TRBJ1-5. The CDR3 runs to 15 residues. Germline loops: CDR1 LGHNT, CDR2 FRNRAP. The CDR3 loop is CASAPQGGGNQPQHF.

The chain recombines TRBV19 with TRBJ2-7; the TRBD1 assignment by TCRdb is unverifiable without DNA. The CDR3 is 11 amino acids. CDR1 and CDR2 (germline): LNHDA, SQIVND (reference sequence). CDR3 in amino acids: CASSSGQEFYF.

The rearrangement links TRBV2 to TRBJ2-5; lacking DNA, the TRBD1 call made by TCRdb goes unchecked. The CDR3 has 15 residues. The germline CDR1 and CDR2 sequences are SNHLY and FYNNEI. CDR3 residues: CASSERGQTQETQYF. Combining the CDR3 with reference TRBV2 and TRBJ2-5 gives the whole variable domain EPEVTQTPSHQVTQMGQEVILRCVPISNHLYFYWYRQILGQKVEFLVSFYNNEISEKSEIFDDQFSVERPDGSNFTLKIRSTKLEDSAMYFCASSERGQTQETQYFGPGTRLLVL.

The CDR3 sequence: CASSQGVQGGTDTQYF. The gene calls are TRBV4-3 and TRBJ2-3; TCRdb lists TRBD1, though no DNA is available to test this call. Germline values: CDR1 LGHNA, CDR2 YSLEER. The CDR3 loop spans 16 amino acids.

The chain's CDR3 is CARLTRTGLTDTQYF. The chain couples TRBV5-1 to TRBJ2-3; TCRdb returns TRBD1, unconfirmable since there is no DNA. CDR3 length equals 15 residues. CDR1 is SGHRS and CDR2 is YFSETQ in the germline V gene.

The V call is TRBV20-1, the J call TRBJ1-2; the TCRdb call, TRBD1, lacks DNA for checking. The CDR3 is 13 residues long. CDR1 is DFQATT and CDR2 is SNEGSKA in the germline V gene (reference sequence). The CDR3 spells CSARAGGNYGYTF.